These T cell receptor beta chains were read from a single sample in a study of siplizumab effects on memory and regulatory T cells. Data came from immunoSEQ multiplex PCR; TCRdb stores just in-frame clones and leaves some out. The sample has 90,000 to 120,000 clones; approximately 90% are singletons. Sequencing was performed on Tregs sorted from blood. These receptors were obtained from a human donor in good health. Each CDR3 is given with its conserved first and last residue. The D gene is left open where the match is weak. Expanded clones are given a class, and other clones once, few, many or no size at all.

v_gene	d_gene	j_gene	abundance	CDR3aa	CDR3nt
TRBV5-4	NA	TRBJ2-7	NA	CASSSDTGSSVSYEQYF	TGTGCCAGCAGCTCTGACACAGGGTCCAGCGTATCCTACGAGCAGTACTTC
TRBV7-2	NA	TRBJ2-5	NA	CASSFRYGETQYF	TGTGCCAGCAGCTTCCGATATGGGGAGACCCAGTACTTC
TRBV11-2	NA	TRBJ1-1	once	CASSSTVADTEAFF	TGTGCCAGCAGCTCCACAGTCGCCGACACTGAAGCTTTCTTT
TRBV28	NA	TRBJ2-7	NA	CASRSVYEQYF	TGTGCCAGCAGATCCGTCTACGAGCAGTACTTC
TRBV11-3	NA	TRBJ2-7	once	CASSPGQSYEQYF	TGTGCCAGCAGCCCCGGACAGTCCTACGAGCAGTACTTC
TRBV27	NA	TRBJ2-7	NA	CASSPRWGSYEQYF	TGTGCCAGCAGTCCTCGTTGGGGGTCCTACGAGCAGTACTTC
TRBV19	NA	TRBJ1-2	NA	CASRNRRYGYTF	TGTGCCAGTAGAAACAGGAGGTATGGCTACACCTTC
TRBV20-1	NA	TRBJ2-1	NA	CSARTRVEQFF	TGCAGTGCTAGAACCAGGGTGGAGCAGTTCTTC
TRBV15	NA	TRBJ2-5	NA	CATSRVNSIQETQYF	TGTGCCACCAGCAGAGTGAATTCAATCCAAGAGACCCAGTACTTC
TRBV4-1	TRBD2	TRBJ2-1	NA	CASSQGLAGGTYNEQFF	TGCGCCAGCAGCCAGGGACTAGCGGGAGGGACCTACAATGAGCAGTTCTTC
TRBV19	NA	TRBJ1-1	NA	CASSMYWNTEAFF	TGTGCCAGTAGTATGTATTGGAACACTGAAGCTTTCTTT
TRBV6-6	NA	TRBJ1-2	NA	CASSYYPGGDYGYTF	TGTGCCAGCAGTTACTATCCCGGAGGGGACTATGGCTACACCTTC
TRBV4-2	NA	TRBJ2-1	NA	CASSQDRVQNEQFF	TGTGCCAGCAGCCAAGACCGGGTGCAAAATGAGCAGTTCTTC
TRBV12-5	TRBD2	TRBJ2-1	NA	CASGFGLEVDEQFF	TGTGCTAGTGGTTTCGGACTAGAGGTCGATGAGCAGTTCTTC
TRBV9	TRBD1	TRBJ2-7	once	CASSVATGALLYEQYF	TGTGCCAGCAGCGTAGCTACAGGGGCCCTACTCTACGAGCAGTACTTC
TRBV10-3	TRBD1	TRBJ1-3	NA	CAISGGTGNSGNTIYF	TGTGCCATCAGTGGGGGGACAGGGAACTCTGGAAACACCATATATTTT
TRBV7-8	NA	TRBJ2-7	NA	CASSLAITGASYEQYF	TGTGCCAGCAGCTTAGCGATTACGGGGGCGAGTTACGAGCAGTACTTC
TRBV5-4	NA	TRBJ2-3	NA	CASSPGDTQYF	TGTGCCAGCAGCCCCGGAGATACGCAGTATTTT
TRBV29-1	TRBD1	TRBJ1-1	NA	CSVVPRGGAAEAFF	TGCAGCGTTGTCCCTCGAGGGGGCGCCGCTGAAGCTTTCTTT
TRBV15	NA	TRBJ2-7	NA	CATSRGGFEQYF	TGTGCCACCAGCAGAGGAGGGTTCGAGCAGTACTTC
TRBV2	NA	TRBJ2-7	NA	CASSQQGINEQYF	TGTGCCAGCAGTCAGCAGGGGATTAACGAGCAGTACTTC
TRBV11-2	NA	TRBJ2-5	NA	CASSSIMETQYF	TGTGCCAGCAGCTCCATTATGGAGACCCAGTACTTC
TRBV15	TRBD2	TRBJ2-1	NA	CATSPRRAGGYNEQFF	TGTGCCACCAGCCCACGGCGAGCGGGAGGGTACAATGAGCAGTTCTTC
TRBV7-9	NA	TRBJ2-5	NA	CALGTAGETQYF	TGTGCGCTGGGGACCGCAGGGGAGACCCAGTACTTC
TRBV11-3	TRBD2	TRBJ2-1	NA	CASSSSGRENNEQFF	TGTGCCAGCAGCTCTAGCGGGAGGGAAAACAATGAGCAGTTCTTC
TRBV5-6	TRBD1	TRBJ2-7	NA	CASSRRDRGNEQYF	TGTGCCAGCAGCCGCCGGGACAGGGGCAACGAGCAGTACTTC
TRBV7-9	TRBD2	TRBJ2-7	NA	CASSLYGPGGPHEQYF	TGTGCCAGCAGCTTATATGGGCCGGGAGGGCCTCACGAGCAGTACTTC
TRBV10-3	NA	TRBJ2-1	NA	CAISDYYNEQFF	TGTGCCATCAGTGACTATTACAATGAGCAGTTCTTC
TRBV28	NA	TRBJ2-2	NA	CASSLWTGELFF	TGTGCCAGCAGTTTATGGACCGGGGAGCTGTTTTTT
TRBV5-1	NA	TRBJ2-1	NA	CASSPLGSRVEQFF	TGCGCCAGCAGCCCCCTGGGGTCGAGGGTTGAGCAGTTCTTC
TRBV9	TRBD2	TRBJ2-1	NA	CASSTQREGRLEQFF	TGTGCCAGCAGCACCCAACGGGAGGGCCGGTTGGAGCAGTTCTTC
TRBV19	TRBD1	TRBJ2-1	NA	CASSTPGQGTINEQFF	TGTGCCAGTAGTACCCCGGGACAGGGGACGATCAATGAGCAGTTCTTC
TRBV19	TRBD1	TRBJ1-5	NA	CASRRSTGQSNQPQHF	TGTGCCAGTAGACGTTCTACGGGACAGTCCAATCAGCCCCAGCATTTT
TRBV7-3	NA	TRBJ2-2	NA	CASSLWGTGELFF	TGTGCCAGCAGCTTATGGGGTACCGGGGAGCTGTTTTTT